This T cell receptor (beta chain) was identified during a study of blood T cell repertoires in COVID-19. This CDR3 region has 19 residues. The germline V and J ends were trimmed by 2 bases and 5 bases, with 26 bases remaining between them. Looked up from germline, CDR1 is SGHNT and CDR2 is YYREEE (reference sequence). This clone is a singleton in its sample. Libraries were prepared by immunoSEQ multiplex PCR; TCRdb keeps only in-frame clonotypes and omits some of them. The table includes roughly 100,000 clones, over 85% detected once. The material sequenced was peripheral blood. This sequence joins TRBV5-4 and TRBJ2-1; TRBD2 is a possible D gene (6 bases). This clonotype was obtained from a woman of 80 years or more in a cohort sampled during active COVID-19. CDR3 sequence reads: CASSFLLEATGVGHNEQFF. In DNA form, the CDR3 reads TGTGCCAGCAGCTTTCTCTTGGAGGCTACGGGAGTGGGCCACAATGAGCAGTTCTTC.